This section outlines one T cell receptor (beta chain) sequence together with its context. Antigen: not known. The data derive from a study of PD-1 blockade in classical Hodgkin lymphoma. The CDR3 contains 14 residues. Trimming took 4 bases from V and 2 from J, leaving 7 bases between them. Germline-derived CDR1 and CDR2 are SGHNT and YYREEE (reference sequence). Regarding the study as a whole: Partial responders and progressors had significantly lower baseline TCR diversity.

Sequencing was performed with immunoSEQ multiplex PCR; in TCRdb, only in-frame clones are kept and a portion is missing. The data hold about 97,000 clones, with around four fifths observed a single time. Every patient was affected by relapse after autologous stem cell transplantation, while exposure to brentuximab vedotin was not uniform. The source is a human donor with classical Hodgkin lymphoma. Sequencing used peripheral blood mononuclear cells (PBMCs), obtained at baseline. The chain combines TRBV5-4 with TRBJ2-6; possibly TRBD2 for D (5 bases). The CDR3 region has the DNA TGTGCCAGCAGCCGGGAACCTGGGGCCAACGTCCTGACTTTC. Translation gives CASSREPGANVLTF.